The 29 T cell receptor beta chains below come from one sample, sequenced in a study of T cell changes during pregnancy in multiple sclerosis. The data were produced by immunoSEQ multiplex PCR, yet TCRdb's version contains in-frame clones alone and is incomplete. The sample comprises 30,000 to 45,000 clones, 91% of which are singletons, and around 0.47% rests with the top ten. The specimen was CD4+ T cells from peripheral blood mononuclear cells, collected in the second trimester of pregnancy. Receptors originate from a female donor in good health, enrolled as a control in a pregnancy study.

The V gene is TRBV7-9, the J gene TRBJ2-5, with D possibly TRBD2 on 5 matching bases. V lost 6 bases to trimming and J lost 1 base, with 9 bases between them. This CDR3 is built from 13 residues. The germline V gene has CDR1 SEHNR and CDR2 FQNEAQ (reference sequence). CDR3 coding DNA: TGTGCCAGCAGGCGGGCCGTCCAAGAGACCCAGTACTTC. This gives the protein CASRRAVQETQYF.

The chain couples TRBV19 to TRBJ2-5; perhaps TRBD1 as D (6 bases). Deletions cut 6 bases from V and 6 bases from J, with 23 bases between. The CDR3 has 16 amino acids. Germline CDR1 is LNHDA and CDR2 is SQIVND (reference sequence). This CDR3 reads CASSLFGAGEAKTQYF. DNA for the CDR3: TGTGCCAGTAGCCTTTTCGGGGCAGGGGAAGCGAAGACCCAGTACTTC.

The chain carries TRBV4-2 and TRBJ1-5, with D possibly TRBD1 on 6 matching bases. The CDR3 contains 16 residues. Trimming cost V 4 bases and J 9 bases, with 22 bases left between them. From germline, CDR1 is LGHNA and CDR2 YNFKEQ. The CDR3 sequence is CASSPGEGVIGGPQHF. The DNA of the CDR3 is TGTGCCAGCAGCCCCGGAGAGGGGGTGATTGGCGGGCCCCAGCATTTT.

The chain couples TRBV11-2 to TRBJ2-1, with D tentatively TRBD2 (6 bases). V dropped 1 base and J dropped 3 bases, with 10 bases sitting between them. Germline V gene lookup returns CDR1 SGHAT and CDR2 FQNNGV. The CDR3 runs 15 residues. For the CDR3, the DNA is TGTGCCAGCAGCTTAGCCGCGGGAAACTACAATGAGCAGTTCTTC. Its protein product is CASSLAAGNYNEQFF.

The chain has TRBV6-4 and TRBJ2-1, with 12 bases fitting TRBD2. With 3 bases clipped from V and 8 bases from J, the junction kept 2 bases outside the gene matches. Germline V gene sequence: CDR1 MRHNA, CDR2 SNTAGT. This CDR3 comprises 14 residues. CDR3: CASSETSGSDEQFF. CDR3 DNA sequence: TGTGCCAGCAGTGAGACTAGCGGGAGTGATGAGCAGTTCTTC.

The CDR3 nucleotides read TGTGCCAGCAGCCGAGGGCGTACAGGGGGCAGGACGGGCGGTTACACTGAAGCTTTCTTT. It encodes CASSRGRTGGRTGGYTEAFF. The rearrangement links TRBV7-8 to TRBJ1-1, with 9 bases matching TRBD1. Germline V gene data show CDR1 as SGHVS and CDR2 as FQNEAQ. This CDR3 contains 20 residues. V gave up 5 bases and J gave up 3 bases; unmatched junction bases: 22.

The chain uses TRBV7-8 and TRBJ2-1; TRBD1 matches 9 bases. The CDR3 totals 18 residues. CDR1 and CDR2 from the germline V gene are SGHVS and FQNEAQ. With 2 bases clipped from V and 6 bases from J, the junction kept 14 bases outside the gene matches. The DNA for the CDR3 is TGTGCCAGCAGCTTAAATAACAGGGGGCGTTTGCTCCGCAATGAGCAGTTCTTC. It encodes CASSLNNRGRLLRNEQFF. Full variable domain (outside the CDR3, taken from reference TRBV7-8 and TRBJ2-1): GAGVSQSPRYKVAKRGQDVALRCDPISGHVSLFWYQQALGQGPEFLTYFQNEAQLDKSGLPSDRFFAERPEGSVSTLKIQRTQQEDSAVYLCASSLNNRGRLLRNEQFFGPGTRLTVL.

The DNA of the CDR3 is TGTGCCAGTAGACGAGGGCGGGCCTCTGGAAACACCATATATTTT. Translated: CASRRGRASGNTIYF. V usage is TRBV19 and J usage is TRBJ1-3; D remains ambiguous. From germline, CDR1 is LNHDA and CDR2 SQIVND (reference sequence). This CDR3 has 15 amino acids. V was trimmed by 6 bases and J by 0 bases, leaving 12 bases between them.

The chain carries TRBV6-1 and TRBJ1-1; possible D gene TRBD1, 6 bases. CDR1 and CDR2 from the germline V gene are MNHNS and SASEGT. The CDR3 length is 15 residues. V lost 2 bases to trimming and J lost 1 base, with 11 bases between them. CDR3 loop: CASSELRGKNTEAFF. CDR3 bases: TGTGCCAGCAGTGAATTGAGGGGGAAGAACACTGAAGCTTTCTTT.

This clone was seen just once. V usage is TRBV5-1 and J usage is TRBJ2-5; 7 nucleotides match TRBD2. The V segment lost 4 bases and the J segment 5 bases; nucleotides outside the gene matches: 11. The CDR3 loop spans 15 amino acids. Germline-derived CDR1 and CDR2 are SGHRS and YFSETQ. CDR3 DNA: TGCGCCAGCAGCCCCCGAGCGGGGTCGGCGGAGACCCAGTACTTC. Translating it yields CASSPRAGSAETQYF.

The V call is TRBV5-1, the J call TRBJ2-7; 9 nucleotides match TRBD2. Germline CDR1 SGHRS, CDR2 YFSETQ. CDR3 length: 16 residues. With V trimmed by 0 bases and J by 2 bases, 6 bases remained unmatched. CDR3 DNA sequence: TGCGCCAGCAGCTTGGTGCATCCTAGCGGGACCTACGAGCAGTACTTC. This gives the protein CASSLVHPSGTYEQYF. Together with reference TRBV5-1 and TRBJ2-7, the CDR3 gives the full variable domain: KAGVTQTPRYLIKTRGQQVTLSCSPISGHRSVSWYQQTPGQGLQFLFEYFSETQRNKGNFPGRFSGRQFSNSRSEMNVSTLELGDSALYLCASSLVHPSGTYEQYFGPGTRLTVT.

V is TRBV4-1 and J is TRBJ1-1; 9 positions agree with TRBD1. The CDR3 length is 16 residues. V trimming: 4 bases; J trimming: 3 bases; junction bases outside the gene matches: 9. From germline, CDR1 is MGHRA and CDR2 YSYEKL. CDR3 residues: CASSPGTGRTDTEAFF. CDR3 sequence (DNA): TGCGCCAGCAGCCCCGGGACAGGGAGGACGGACACTGAAGCTTTCTTT.

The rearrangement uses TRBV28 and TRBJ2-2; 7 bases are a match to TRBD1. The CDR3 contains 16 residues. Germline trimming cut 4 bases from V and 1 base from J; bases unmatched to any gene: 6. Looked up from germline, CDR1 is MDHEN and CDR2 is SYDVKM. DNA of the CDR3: TGTGCCAGCAGTTCCCGGGACAGACGGAACACCGGGGAGCTGTTTTTT. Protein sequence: CASSSRDRRNTGELFF.

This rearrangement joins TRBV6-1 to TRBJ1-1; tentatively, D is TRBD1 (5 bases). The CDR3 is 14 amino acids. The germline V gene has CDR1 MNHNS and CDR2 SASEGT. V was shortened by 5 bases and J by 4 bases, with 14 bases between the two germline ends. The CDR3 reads CASSPQGGGTEAFF. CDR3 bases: TGTGCCAGCAGTCCCCAGGGTGGCGGCACTGAAGCTTTCTTT.

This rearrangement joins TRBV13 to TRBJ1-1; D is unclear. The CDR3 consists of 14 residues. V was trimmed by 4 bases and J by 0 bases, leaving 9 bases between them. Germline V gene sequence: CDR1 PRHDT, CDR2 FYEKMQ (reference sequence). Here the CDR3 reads CASSSRSMNTEAFF. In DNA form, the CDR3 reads TGTGCCAGCAGCTCCCGAAGCATGAACACTGAAGCTTTCTTT.

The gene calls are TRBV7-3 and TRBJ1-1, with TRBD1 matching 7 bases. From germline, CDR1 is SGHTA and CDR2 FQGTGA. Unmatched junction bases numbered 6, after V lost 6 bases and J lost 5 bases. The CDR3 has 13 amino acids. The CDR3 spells CASSRQGRTEAFF. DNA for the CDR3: TGTGCCAGCAGTCGACAGGGCCGAACTGAAGCTTTCTTT.

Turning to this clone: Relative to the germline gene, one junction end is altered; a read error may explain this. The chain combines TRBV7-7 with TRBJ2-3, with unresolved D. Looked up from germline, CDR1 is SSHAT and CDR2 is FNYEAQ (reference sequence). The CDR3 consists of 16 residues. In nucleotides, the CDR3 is TGTGCTAGCAGCTTAGGGATAGATAAGGCGGAGGATACGCAGTATTTT. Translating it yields CASSLGIDKAEDTQYF.

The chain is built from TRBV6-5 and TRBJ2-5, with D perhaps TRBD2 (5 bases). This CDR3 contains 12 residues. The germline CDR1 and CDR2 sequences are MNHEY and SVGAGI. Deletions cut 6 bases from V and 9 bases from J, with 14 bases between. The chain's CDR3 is CASSGYPGAQYF. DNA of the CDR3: TGTGCCAGCAGCGGGTATCCCGGGGCCCAGTACTTC.

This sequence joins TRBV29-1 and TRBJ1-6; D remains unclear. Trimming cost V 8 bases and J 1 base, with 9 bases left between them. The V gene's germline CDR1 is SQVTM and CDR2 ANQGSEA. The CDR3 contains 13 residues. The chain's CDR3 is CSLRGSYNSPLHF. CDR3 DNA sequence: TGCAGCCTGAGAGGATCCTATAATTCACCCCTCCACTTT. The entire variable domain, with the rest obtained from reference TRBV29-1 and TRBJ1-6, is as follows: SAVISQKPSRDICQRGTSLTIQCQVDSQVTMMFWYRQQPGQSLTLIATANQGSEATYESGFVIDKFPISRPNLTFSTLTVSNMSPEDSSIYLCSLRGSYNSPLHFGNGTRLTVT.

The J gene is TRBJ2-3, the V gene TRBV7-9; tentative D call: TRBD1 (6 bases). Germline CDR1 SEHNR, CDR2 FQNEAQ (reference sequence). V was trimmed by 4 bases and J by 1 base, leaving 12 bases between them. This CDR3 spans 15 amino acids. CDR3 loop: CASSSPGVRTDTQYF. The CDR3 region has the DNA TGTGCCAGCAGCTCCCCAGGGGTTCGCACAGATACGCAGTATTTT.

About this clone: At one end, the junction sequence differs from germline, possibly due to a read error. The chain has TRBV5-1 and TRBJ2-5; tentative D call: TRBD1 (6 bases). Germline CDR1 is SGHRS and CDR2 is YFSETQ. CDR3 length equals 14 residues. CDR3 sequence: CASSLQGDQGTQYF. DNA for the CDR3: TGCGCCAGCAGCCTACAGGGCGATCAAGGGACCCAGTACTTC.

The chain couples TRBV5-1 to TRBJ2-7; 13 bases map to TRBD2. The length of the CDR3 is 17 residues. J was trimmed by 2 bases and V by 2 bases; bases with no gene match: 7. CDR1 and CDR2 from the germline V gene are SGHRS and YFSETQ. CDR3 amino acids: CASSLPPGTSGTYEQYF. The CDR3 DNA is TGCGCCAGCAGCTTACCCCCCGGGACTAGCGGGACCTACGAGCAGTACTTC.

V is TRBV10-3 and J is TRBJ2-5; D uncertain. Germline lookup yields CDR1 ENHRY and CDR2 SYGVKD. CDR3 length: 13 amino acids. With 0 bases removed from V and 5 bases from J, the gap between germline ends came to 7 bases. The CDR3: CAISESIGETQYF. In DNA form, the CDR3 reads TGTGCCATCAGTGAGTCGATCGGGGAGACCCAGTACTTC.

DNA for the CDR3: TGTGCCAGCAGTTTATTAGGACTAGCGGGAGGCCAGGGGCAGTTCTTC. Translation gives CASSLLGLAGGQGQFF. V is TRBV28 and J is TRBJ2-1; 14 nucleotides agree with TRBD2. The CDR3 length is 16 residues. The germline V gene has CDR1 MDHEN and CDR2 SYDVKM. After removal of 1 base from V and 12 bases from J, the junction contained 8 bases not matched to a gene. Drawing the rest from reference TRBV28 and TRBJ2-1, the complete variable domain is DVKVTQSSRYLVKRTGEKVFLECVQDMDHENMFWYRQDPGLGLRLIYFSYDVKMKEKGDIPEGYSVSREKKERFSLILESASTNQTSMYLCASSLLGLAGGQGQFFGPGTRLTVL.

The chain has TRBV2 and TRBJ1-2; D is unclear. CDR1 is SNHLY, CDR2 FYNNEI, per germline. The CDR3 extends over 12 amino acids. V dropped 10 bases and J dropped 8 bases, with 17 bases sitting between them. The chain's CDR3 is CATTPEEGGYTF. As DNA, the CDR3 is TGTGCCACAACCCCAGAGGAGGGCGGCTACACCTTC.

DNA of the CDR3: TGTGCCAGCAGTGATCTAGCCGGGCCGACTCTTGAAGCTTTCTTT. It is translated as CASSDLAGPTLEAFF. The chain uses TRBV25-1 and TRBJ1-1; D unresolved. Per germline, CDR1 MGHDK and CDR2 SYGVNS. V was trimmed by 3 bases and J by 7 bases, leaving 18 bases between them. The CDR3 sequence is 15 residues long.

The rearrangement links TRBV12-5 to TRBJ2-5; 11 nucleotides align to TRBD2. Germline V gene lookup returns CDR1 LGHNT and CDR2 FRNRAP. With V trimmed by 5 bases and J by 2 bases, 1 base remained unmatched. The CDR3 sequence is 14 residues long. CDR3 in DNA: TGTGCTAGTGGTACTAGCGGGGGTCAAGAGACCCAGTACTTC. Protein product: CASGTSGGQETQYF.

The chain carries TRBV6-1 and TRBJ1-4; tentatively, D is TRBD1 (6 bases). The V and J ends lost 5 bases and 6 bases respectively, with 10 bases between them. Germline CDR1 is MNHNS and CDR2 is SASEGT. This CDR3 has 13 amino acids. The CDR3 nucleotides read TGTGCCAGCAGTCCCCAGGGGTATGAAAAACTGTTTTTT. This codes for CASSPQGYEKLFF.

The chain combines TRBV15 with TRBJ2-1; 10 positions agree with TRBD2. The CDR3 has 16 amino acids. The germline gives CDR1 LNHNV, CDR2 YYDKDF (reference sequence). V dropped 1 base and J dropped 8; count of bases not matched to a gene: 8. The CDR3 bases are TGTGCCACCAGCAGAGTACAGCGGGAGGGCGGGGATGAGCAGTTCTTC. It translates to CATSRVQREGGDEQFF.